The 6 T cell receptor beta chains presented below share a single source sample, sequenced in a study of OX40 agonist ivuxolimab in advanced cancers. Here immunoSEQ multiplex PCR was the method, and the copy in TCRdb shows in-frame clones only, minus some. The sample has tens of thousands of clones, approximately 86% seen once. Sequenced here: CD4+ or CD8+ T cells sorted from blood, sampled in a trial of the OX40 agonist ivuxolimab. All receptors come from an adult with an advanced solid tumor such as melanoma, head and neck, liver or kidney cancer.

The chain joins TRBV5-4 to TRBJ1-1; D uncertain. CDR1 is SGHNT, CDR2 YYREEE, per germline (reference sequence). The CDR3 runs to 13 residues. The V gene lost 2 bases and the J gene lost 5 bases, with 10 bases spanning the gap. CDR3 DNA sequence: TGTGCCAGCAGCTTCCCAGGTGGGACTGAAGCTTTCTTT. As protein: CASSFPGGTEAFF. Combining the CDR3 with reference TRBV5-4 and TRBJ1-1 gives the whole variable domain ETGVTQSPTHLIKTRGQQVTLRCSSQSGHNTVSWYQQALGQGPQFIFQYYREEENGRGNFPPRFSGLQFPNYSSELNVNALELDDSALYLCASSFPGGTEAFFGQGTRLTVV.

The rearrangement uses TRBV29-1 and TRBJ2-2; the match to TRBD1 covers 9 bases. There are 15 residues in the CDR3. Germline trimming cut 1 base from V and 7 bases from J; bases unmatched to any gene: 7. CDR1 and CDR2 from the germline V gene are SQVTM and ANQGSEA. CDR3 residues: CSVEVPGQGLGELFF. Here the CDR3 DNA reads TGCAGCGTTGAAGTCCCGGGACAGGGTCTCGGGGAGCTGTTTTTT.

The rearrangement joins TRBV27 to TRBJ2-2, with D uncertain. Trimming stripped 5 bases from V and 4 bases from J, with 5 bases between. The CDR3 runs to 12 residues. Germline values: CDR1 MNHEY, CDR2 SMNVEV (reference sequence). As DNA, the CDR3 is TGTGCCAGCAGTCTCTCCACCGGGGAGCTGTTTTTT. Translating gives CASSLSTGELFF.

This rearrangement joins TRBV5-8 to TRBJ1-2, with D perhaps TRBD1 (5 bases). The CDR3 covers 15 residues. The V end lost 4 bases, the J end lost 4 bases, and 17 bases lay between the germline ends. CDR1 and CDR2 (germline): SGHTS, YDEGEE. The CDR3 spells CASSEVPGLTYGYTF. In DNA form, the CDR3 reads TGTGCCAGCAGCGAGGTCCCGGGGCTGACCTATGGCTACACCTTC.

This sequence joins TRBV5-5 and TRBJ1-5; no reliable D call. Trimming cost V 1 base and J 2 bases, with 7 bases left between them. Germline values: CDR1 SGHKS, CDR2 YYEKEE (reference sequence). The CDR3 has 14 residues. As DNA, the CDR3 is TGTGCCAGCAGCTTGTGGTCCCGCAATCAGCCCCAGCATTTT. It codes for CASSLWSRNQPQHF.

This chain joins TRBV1 and TRBJ2-7. TRBV1 counts as a pseudogene. CDR3 length: 20 amino acids. CDR3 amino acids: CTSSQEEGDTKGGTPYEQYV. CDR3 coding DNA: TGCACCAGCAGCCAAGAAGAGGGAGACACTAAGGGGGGAACCCCGTACGAGCAGTACGTC.